A selection of T cell receptor beta chains follows, all from one sample in a study of regulatory T cells in long-lasting Graves disease. Each CDR3 protein is one row after TCRdb ran MiXCR on the multiplex PCR reads. Of roughly 400,000 distinct CDR3 sequences detected, roughly 15% appear once; the ten largest clones hold under 30%. The sample was also reused in another study, on T cells in Graves' hyperthyroidism and ophthalmopathy.

This specimen consisted of peripheral blood mononuclear cells (PBMCs), obtained at new diagnosis, from a patient treated with antithyroid drugs. Receptors were obtained from a woman in her late teens or twenties with Graves disease. Both conserved end residues are part of each CDR3. A D gene is named only where the DNA matches it firmly. The size entry is marked missing in some rows and otherwise reads once, few, many or a size class.

v_call	clone_size	cdr3_length	j_call	d_call	cdr3_nt	cdr3_aa
TRBV7-9	NA	14	TRBJ2-2	NA	TGTGCCAGCAGCTCAATTCTCGGGCCCGGGGAGCTGTTTTTT	CASSSILGPGELFF
TRBV2	many	12	TRBJ1-2	NA	TGTGCCAGCAGTGAAGTGCGTTATGGCTACACCTTC	CASSEVRYGYTF
TRBV4-3	NA	14	TRBJ2-1	NA	TGCGCCAGCAGCCCGGGACCAGGGCCCCTCGAGCAGTTCTTC	CASSPGPGPLEQFF
TRBV6-1	many	13	TRBJ2-3	NA	TGTGCCAGCAGGAAAAGCGGGACAGATACGCAGTATTTT	CASRKSGTDTQYF
TRBV4-1	few	15	TRBJ1-5	NA	TGCGCCAGCAGCCAAGTCGACTTTAGCAATCAGCCCCAGCATTTT	CASSQVDFSNQPQHF
TRBV11-3	few	13	TRBJ1-1	NA	TGTGCCAGCAGCTTAGCTATTTTAGTTGGAGCTTTCTTT	CASSLAILVGAFF
TRBV24-1	NA	17	TRBJ2-5	TRBD2	TGTGCCACCAGTGGGGTTAGCGGGAGTTTGGATGGAGAGACCCAGTACTTC	CATSGVSGSLDGETQYF
TRBV2	many	14	TRBJ2-7	TRBD2	TGTGCCAGCAGTACCGGACTAGCTCCCGACGAGCAGTACTTC	CASSTGLAPDEQYF
TRBV5-1	many	13	TRBJ2-1	NA	TGCGCCAGCAGCTTGGATCGATTCCGGGAGCAGTTCTTC	CASSLDRFREQFF
TRBV29-1	many	13	TRBJ2-1	NA	TGCAGCGTTGTAGGGGCCTCCTACAATGAGCAGTTCTTC	CSVVGASYNEQFF
TRBV12-3/TRBV12-4	once	15	TRBJ2-7	NA	TGTGCCAGCCAGGGGAACCAGGACGGAGACTACGAGCAGTACTTC	CASQGNQDGDYEQYF
TRBV11-2	many	15	TRBJ2-5	NA	TGTGCCAGCAGCTTTGGGCACGTGTTTTCGGAGACCCAGTACTTC	CASSFGHVFSETQYF
TRBV28	many	14	TRBJ2-5	NA	TGTGCCAGCAGTCCCACTAAGAAGTTGGAGACCCAGTACTTC	CASSPTKKLETQYF
TRBV20-1	few	15	TRBJ2-1	NA	TGCAGTGCTAATATAGTAAGCCGATCCTACAATGAGCAGTTCTTC	CSANIVSRSYNEQFF
TRBV11-2	NA	16	TRBJ1-3	NA	TGTGCCAGCAGCTTAGAGGGACACCCAACTGGAAACACCATATATTTT	CASSLEGHPTGNTIYF
TRBV20-1	many	14	TRBJ2-1	TRBD2	TGCAGTGCTGAGGGACTAGCGGGAGACTATGAGCAGTTCTTC	CSAEGLAGDYEQFF
TRBV6-1	many	17	TRBJ2-5	TRBD2	TGTGCCAGCAGTCCACGACTAGCGGGAGGTATCCGGGAGACCCAGTACTTC	CASSPRLAGGIRETQYF
TRBV3-1	many	17	TRBJ1-5	TRBD1	TGTGCCAGCAGCCACCGCGGGACAGCGCTTAGCAATCAGCCCCAGCATTTT	CASSHRGTALSNQPQHF
TRBV7-6	NA	16	TRBJ2-1	TRBD2	TGTGCCAGCAGCTCCTTAGCGGGAGGAGCGGACAATGAGCAGTTCTTC	CASSSLAGGADNEQFF
TRBV7-2	many	14	TRBJ2-7	NA	TGTGCCAGCAGCCAAAGAAAACAGACCTACGAGCAGTACTTC	CASSQRKQTYEQYF
TRBV5-1	NA	16	TRBJ1-3	NA	TGCGCCAGCAGCTTACAGGGTCGCGCGGGCGGAAACACCATATATTTT	CASSLQGRAGGNTIYF
TRBV6-1	many	15	TRBJ2-2	NA	TGTGCCAGCAGTGAACTAGCGACTAACACCGGGGAGCTGTTTTTT	CASSELATNTGELFF
TRBV7-9	NA	16	TRBJ2-1	TRBD2	TGTGCCAGCAGCGCCCCGGGACTAGCGGGCGACAATGAGCAGTTCTTC	CASSAPGLAGDNEQFF
TRBV9	NA	16	TRBJ2-3	TRBD2	TGTGCCAGCAGCGTACTGGCGGGAGGTGTGACAGATACGCAGTATTTT	CASSVLAGGVTDTQYF
TRBV28	many	14	TRBJ1-5	NA	TGTGCCGCCCACGGGGGGACCTGGGATCAGCCCCAGCATTTT	CAAHGGTWDQPQHF
TRBV20-1	NA	11	TRBJ1-2	NA	TGCAGTGTACCCGGCGACTATGGCTACACCTTC	CSVPGDYGYTF
TRBV16	many	19	TRBJ2-3	TRBD1	TGTGCCAGCAGCCAACCCGAGGGCACAGGGGTCCTCAGCACAGATACGCAGTATTTT	CASSQPEGTGVLSTDTQYF
TRBV12-3/TRBV12-4	many	14	TRBJ2-7	NA	TGTGCCAGCAGTCCGGGGGGCGGGAGAGGCGAGCAGTACTTC	CASSPGGGRGEQYF
TRBV28	many	15	TRBJ1-2	NA	TGTGCCAGCAGGACCGTAGAGTCGATCCTATATGGCTACACCTTC	CASRTVESILYGYTF
TRBV28	many	12	TRBJ2-1	TRBD2	TGTGCCAGCAGTTCCCTAGCGGCCCTCCGGTTCTTC	CASSSLAALRFF
TRBV28	many	13	TRBJ2-7	TRBD2	TGTGCCAGCGGTATAGCGGGAAGTTACGAGCAGTACTTC	CASGIAGSYEQYF
TRBV3-1	many	14	TRBJ1-1	NA	TGTGCCAGCAGCCTGGTTGCCAGGGTCACTGAAGCTTTCTTT	CASSLVARVTEAFF
TRBV5-1	many	18	TRBJ2-1	TRBD2	TGCGCCAGCAGCTCCGGACTAGCGGGAGGGCCGTCCTACAATGAGCAGTTCTTC	CASSSGLAGGPSYNEQFF
TRBV7-2	many	15	TRBJ2-3	TRBD2	TGTGCCAGCAAGAATAGGCGGGAGGATACTGATACGCAGTATTTT	CASKNRREDTDTQYF
TRBV4-3	many	15	TRBJ2-3	TRBD2	TGCGCCAGCAGCAGACTAGCGGAGAGCACAGATACGCAGTATTTT	CASSRLAESTDTQYF